The rows below give T cell receptor beta chains drawn from one sample of a study of blood T cells in healthy people across ages. TCRdb re-called the 5' RACE reads through MiXCR, storing one row per CDR3 protein. Of some 1.7 million distinct CDR3 sequences detected, approximately 30% appear once; the ten largest clones hold more than 6%. The source material was blood. All receptors derive from a woman between 25 and 40 years old in good health. Each CDR3 is given with its conserved first and last residue. A D gene is named only where the DNA matches it firmly.

v_gene: TRBV4-2; d_gene: NA; j_gene: TRBJ1-2; CDR3aa: CASSQESLSGYTF
v_gene: TRBV7-9; d_gene: TRBD2; j_gene: TRBJ2-4; CDR3aa: CASSPGLAGGPGAKNIQYF
v_gene: TRBV2; d_gene: NA; j_gene: TRBJ2-1; CDR3aa: CASSPPGRYSWQFF
v_gene: TRBV5-4; d_gene: TRBD1; j_gene: TRBJ2-7; CDR3aa: CASNGWDSSYEQYF
v_gene: TRBV20-1; d_gene: NA; j_gene: TRBJ1-2; CDR3aa: CSARAPTGNYGYTF
v_gene: TRBV6-5; d_gene: NA; j_gene: TRBJ2-7; CDR3aa: CASSRGPNEQYF
v_gene: TRBV6-5; d_gene: TRBD2; j_gene: TRBJ2-1; CDR3aa: CASSSLSGSSYNEQFF
v_gene: TRBV7-9; d_gene: TRBD2; j_gene: TRBJ2-4; CDR3aa: CASRSLLADARENIQYF
v_gene: TRBV7-8; d_gene: NA; j_gene: TRBJ2-3; CDR3aa: CASRSGGATDTQYF
v_gene: TRBV18; d_gene: NA; j_gene: TRBJ2-3; CDR3aa: CASSPRDSRGDTQYF
v_gene: TRBV20-1; d_gene: TRBD1; j_gene: TRBJ2-7; CDR3aa: CSVAQKDREKYF
v_gene: TRBV20-1; d_gene: TRBD1; j_gene: TRBJ2-5; CDR3aa: CSARRGQTQYF
v_gene: TRBV20-1; d_gene: NA; j_gene: TRBJ1-4; CDR3aa: CSAFRNPLVNEKLFF
v_gene: TRBV4-2; d_gene: NA; j_gene: TRBJ2-2; CDR3aa: CASSKRAGQGRTGELFF
v_gene: TRBV7-2; d_gene: NA; j_gene: TRBJ2-3; CDR3aa: CASSLVKRTSTDTQYF
v_gene: TRBV28; d_gene: TRBD1; j_gene: TRBJ1-5; CDR3aa: CASSSPNRGPSGNQPQHF
v_gene: TRBV20-1; d_gene: TRBD2; j_gene: TRBJ2-7; CDR3aa: CSARSGTSGGYEQYF
v_gene: TRBV12-3/TRBV12-4; d_gene: NA; j_gene: TRBJ2-1; CDR3aa: CASTGLDEQFF
v_gene: TRBV2; d_gene: NA; j_gene: TRBJ1-2; CDR3aa: CASSETVLGGPYGYTF
v_gene: TRBV5-1; d_gene: NA; j_gene: TRBJ2-5; CDR3aa: CASSLETAEETQYF
v_gene: TRBV28; d_gene: NA; j_gene: NA; CDR3aa: CASRSYAPYEQYF
v_gene: TRBV27; d_gene: NA; j_gene: TRBJ1-2; CDR3aa: CASSLKPDGSYGYTF
v_gene: TRBV6-5; d_gene: NA; j_gene: TRBJ1-3; CDR3aa: CASGPRPGAGNTIYF
v_gene: TRBV6-1; d_gene: NA; j_gene: TRBJ1-5; CDR3aa: CASSEVVSLSNQPQHF
v_gene: TRBV6-5; d_gene: NA; j_gene: TRBJ2-1; CDR3aa: CAIGPTDPQFF
v_gene: TRBV3-1; d_gene: NA; j_gene: TRBJ1-5; CDR3aa: CASSQGGPPNQPQHF
v_gene: TRBV5-1; d_gene: TRBD1; j_gene: TRBJ2-6; CDR3aa: CASRGQPSSGANVLTF
v_gene: TRBV7-9; d_gene: TRBD2; j_gene: TRBJ2-3; CDR3aa: CASSKPGLAGGGTDTQYF
v_gene: TRBV5-5; d_gene: TRBD1; j_gene: TRBJ1-2; CDR3aa: CASSSTGGWDGYTF
v_gene: TRBV7-8; d_gene: NA; j_gene: TRBJ1-2; CDR3aa: CASSLDQRTTYGYTF
v_gene: TRBV15; d_gene: TRBD1; j_gene: TRBJ1-1; CDR3aa: CATSRDRGFTEAFF
v_gene: TRBV5-5; d_gene: NA; j_gene: TRBJ2-7; CDR3aa: CASSLAQQGGTYEQYF
v_gene: TRBV7-9; d_gene: NA; j_gene: TRBJ2-5; CDR3aa: CATSFTGSIETQYF
v_gene: TRBV5-5; d_gene: TRBD2; j_gene: TRBJ2-3; CDR3aa: CASSLGLAGRDTQYF
v_gene: TRBV20-1; d_gene: TRBD2; j_gene: TRBJ2-1; CDR3aa: CSRNAGGLGEQFF
v_gene: TRBV20-1; d_gene: NA; j_gene: TRBJ1-2; CDR3aa: CSARDHEGRGYGYTF
v_gene: TRBV7-7; d_gene: TRBD1; j_gene: TRBJ2-5; CDR3aa: CASSRGQQETLYF
v_gene: TRBV24-1; d_gene: TRBD1; j_gene: TRBJ1-1; CDR3aa: CATSDNRGLEAFF
v_gene: TRBV20-1; d_gene: NA; j_gene: TRBJ2-7; CDR3aa: CSAAGTFYEQYF
v_gene: TRBV27; d_gene: NA; j_gene: TRBJ2-3; CDR3aa: CVTGGGADTQYF
v_gene: TRBV5-1; d_gene: NA; j_gene: TRBJ2-7; CDR3aa: CASGRSAAYEQYF
v_gene: TRBV9; d_gene: NA; j_gene: TRBJ1-1; CDR3aa: CASSEGFENTEAFF